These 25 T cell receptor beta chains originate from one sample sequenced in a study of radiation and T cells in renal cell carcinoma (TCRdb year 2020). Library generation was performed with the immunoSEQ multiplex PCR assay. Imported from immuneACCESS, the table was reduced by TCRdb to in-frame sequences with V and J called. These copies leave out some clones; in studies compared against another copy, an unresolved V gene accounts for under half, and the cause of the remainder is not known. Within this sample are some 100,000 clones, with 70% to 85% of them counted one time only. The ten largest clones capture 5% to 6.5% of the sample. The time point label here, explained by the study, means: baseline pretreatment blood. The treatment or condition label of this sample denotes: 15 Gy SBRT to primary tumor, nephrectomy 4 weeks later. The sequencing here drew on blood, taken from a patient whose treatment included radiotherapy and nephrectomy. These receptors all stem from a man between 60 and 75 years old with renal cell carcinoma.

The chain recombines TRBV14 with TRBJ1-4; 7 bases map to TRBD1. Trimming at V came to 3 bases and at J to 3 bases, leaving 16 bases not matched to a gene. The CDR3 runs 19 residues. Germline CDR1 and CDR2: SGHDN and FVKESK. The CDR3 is CASSHPTPGTVAANEKLFF. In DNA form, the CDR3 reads TGTGCCAGCAGCCACCCTACTCCCGGGACAGTCGCAGCTAATGAAAAACTGTTTTTT.

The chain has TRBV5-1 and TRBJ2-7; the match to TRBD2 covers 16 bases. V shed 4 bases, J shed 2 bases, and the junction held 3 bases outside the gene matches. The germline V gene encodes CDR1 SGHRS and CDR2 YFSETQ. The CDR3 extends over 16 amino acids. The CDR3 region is CASSAGTSGRAYEQYF. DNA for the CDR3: TGCGCCAGCAGCGCCGGGACTAGCGGGAGGGCCTACGAGCAGTACTTC.

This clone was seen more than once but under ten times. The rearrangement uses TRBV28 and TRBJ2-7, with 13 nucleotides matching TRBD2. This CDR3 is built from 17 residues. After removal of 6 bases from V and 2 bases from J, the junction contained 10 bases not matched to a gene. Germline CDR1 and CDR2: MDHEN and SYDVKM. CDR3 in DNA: TGTGCCAGCAGGCCCGGACTAGCGGGAGAATCAGCCTACGAGCAGTACTTC. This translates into CASRPGLAGESAYEQYF.

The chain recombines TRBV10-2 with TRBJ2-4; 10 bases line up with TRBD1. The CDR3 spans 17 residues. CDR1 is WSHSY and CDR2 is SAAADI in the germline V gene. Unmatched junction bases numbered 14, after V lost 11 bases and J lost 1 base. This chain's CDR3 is CASSDRGLDDAKNIQYF. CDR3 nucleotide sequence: TGCGCCTCGAGCGACAGGGGGCTCGACGATGCCAAAAACATTCAGTACTTC.

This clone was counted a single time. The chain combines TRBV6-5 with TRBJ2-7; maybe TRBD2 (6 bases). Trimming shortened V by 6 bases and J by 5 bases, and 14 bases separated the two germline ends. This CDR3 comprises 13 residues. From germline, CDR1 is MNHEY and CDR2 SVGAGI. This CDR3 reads CASRASVSNEQYF. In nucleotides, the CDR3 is TGTGCCAGCAGGGCTAGCGTCTCAAACGAGCAGTACTTC.

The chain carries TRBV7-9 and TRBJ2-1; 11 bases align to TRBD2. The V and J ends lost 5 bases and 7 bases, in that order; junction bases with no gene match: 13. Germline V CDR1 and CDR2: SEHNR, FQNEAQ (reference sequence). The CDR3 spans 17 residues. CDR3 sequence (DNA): TGTGCCAGCAGCGCCTCATCCGGGACTAGCGGTTCGAATGAGCAGTTCTTC. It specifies CASSASSGTSGSNEQFF.

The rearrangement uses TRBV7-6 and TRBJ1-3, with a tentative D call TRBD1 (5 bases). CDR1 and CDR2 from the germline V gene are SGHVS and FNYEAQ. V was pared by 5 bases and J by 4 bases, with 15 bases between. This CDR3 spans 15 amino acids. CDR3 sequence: CASSTGTAAGNTIYF. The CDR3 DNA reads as TGTGCCAGCAGCACCGGGACCGCTGCGGGAAACACCATATATTTT.

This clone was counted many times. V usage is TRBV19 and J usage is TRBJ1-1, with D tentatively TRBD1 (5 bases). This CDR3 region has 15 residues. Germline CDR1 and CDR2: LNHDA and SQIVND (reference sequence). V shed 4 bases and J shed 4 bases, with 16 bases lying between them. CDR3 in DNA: TGTGCCAGTAGTAGACTCCAGGGTTGGGGCACTGAAGCTTTCTTT. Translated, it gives CASSRLQGWGTEAFF.

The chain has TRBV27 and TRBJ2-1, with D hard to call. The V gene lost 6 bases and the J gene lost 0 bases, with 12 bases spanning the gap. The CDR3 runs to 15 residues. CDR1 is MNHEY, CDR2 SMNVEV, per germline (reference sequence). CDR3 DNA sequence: TGTGCCAGCAGACCCGACTGGAGCTCCTACAATGAGCAGTTCTTC. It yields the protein CASRPDWSSYNEQFF.

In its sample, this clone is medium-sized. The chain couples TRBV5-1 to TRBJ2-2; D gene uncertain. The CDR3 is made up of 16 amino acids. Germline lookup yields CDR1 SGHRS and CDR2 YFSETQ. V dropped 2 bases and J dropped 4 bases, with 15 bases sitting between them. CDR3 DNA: TGCGCCAGCAGCTTTTCCACCTTGAGTGTCACCGGGGAGCTGTTTTTT. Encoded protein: CASSFSTLSVTGELFF.

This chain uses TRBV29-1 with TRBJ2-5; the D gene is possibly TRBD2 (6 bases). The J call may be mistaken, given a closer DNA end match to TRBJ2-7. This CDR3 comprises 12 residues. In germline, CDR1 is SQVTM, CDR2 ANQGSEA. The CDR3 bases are TGCAGCGTTTCGGAGGGCGGGGACGAGCAGTACTTC. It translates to CSVSEGGDEQYF.

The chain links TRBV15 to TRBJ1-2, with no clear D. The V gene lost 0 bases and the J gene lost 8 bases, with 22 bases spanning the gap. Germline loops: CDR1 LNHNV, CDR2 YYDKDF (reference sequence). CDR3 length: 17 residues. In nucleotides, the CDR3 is TGTGCCACCAGCAGAGATAGAGAGGGCCTCCTACCCCGAGGCTACACCTTC. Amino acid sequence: CATSRDREGLLPRGYTF.

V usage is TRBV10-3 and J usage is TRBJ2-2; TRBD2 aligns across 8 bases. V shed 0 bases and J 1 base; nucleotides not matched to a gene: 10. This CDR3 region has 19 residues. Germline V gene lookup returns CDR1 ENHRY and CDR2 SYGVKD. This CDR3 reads CAISESSSGRGRNTGELFF. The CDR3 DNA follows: TGTGCCATCAGTGAGTCGTCTAGCGGGCGAGGGAGGAACACCGGGGAGCTGTTTTTT.

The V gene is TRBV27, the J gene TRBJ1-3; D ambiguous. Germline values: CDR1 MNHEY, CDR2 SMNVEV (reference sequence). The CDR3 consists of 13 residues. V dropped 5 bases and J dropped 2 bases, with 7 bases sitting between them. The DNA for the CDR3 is TGTGCCAGCAGTGGCTCGACTGGAAACACCATATATTTT. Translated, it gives CASSGSTGNTIYF.

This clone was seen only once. The CDR3: CASSLVRSTDTQYF. CDR3 DNA sequence: TGTGCCAGCAGCTTGGTCCGTAGCACAGATACGCAGTATTTT. The gene calls are TRBV7-6 and TRBJ2-3; D not certain. V shed 3 bases and J shed 0 bases, with 7 bases lying between them. Per germline, CDR1 SGHVS and CDR2 FNYEAQ. The CDR3 runs to 14 residues.

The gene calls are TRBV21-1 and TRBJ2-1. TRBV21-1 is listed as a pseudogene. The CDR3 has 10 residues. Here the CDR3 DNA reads TGTGCCAGCTTCTACAATGAGCAGTTCTTC. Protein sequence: CASFYNEQFF.

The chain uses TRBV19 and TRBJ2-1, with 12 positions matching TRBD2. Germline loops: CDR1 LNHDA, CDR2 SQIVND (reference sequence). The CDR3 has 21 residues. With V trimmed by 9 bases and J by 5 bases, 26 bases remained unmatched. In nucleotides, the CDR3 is TGTGCCAGCCGAGGGACAGCCAAAATTCTAGCGGGAGGGCCGGTGAACAATGAGCAGTTCTTC. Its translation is CASRGTAKILAGGPVNNEQFF.

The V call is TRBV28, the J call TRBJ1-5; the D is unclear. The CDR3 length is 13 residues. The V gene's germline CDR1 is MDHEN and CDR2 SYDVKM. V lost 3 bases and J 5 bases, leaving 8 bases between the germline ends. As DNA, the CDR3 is TGTGCCAGCAGTTTTGCATCAGATCAGCCCCAGCATTTT. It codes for CASSFASDQPQHF.

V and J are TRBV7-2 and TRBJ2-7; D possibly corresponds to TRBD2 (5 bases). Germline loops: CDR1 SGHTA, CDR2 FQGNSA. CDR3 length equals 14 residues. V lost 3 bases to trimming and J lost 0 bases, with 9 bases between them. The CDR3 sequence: CASSFGGSSYEQYF. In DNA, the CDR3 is TGTGCCAGCAGCTTTGGAGGAAGCTCCTACGAGCAGTACTTC.

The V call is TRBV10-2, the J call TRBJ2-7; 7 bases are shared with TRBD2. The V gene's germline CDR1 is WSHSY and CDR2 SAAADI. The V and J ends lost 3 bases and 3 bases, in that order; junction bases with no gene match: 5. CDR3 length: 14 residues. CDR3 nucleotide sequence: TGCGCCAGCAGTGATCTAGCGGCTTACTACGAGCAGTACTTC. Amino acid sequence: CASSDLAAYYEQYF.

CDR3: CASSLTVPSYEQYF. In DNA, the CDR3 is TGTGCCAGCTCACTGACGGTCCCTTCCTACGAGCAGTACTTC. The gene calls are TRBV18 and TRBJ2-7; no reliable D call. Germline lookup yields CDR1 KGHSH and CDR2 LQKENI. Trimming took 4 bases from V and 1 from J, leaving 11 bases between them. The length of the CDR3 is 14 residues.

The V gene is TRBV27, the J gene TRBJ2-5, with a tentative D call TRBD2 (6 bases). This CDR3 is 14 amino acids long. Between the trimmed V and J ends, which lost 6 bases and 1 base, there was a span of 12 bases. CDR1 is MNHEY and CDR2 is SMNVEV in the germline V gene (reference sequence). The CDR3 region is CASRAWGVQETQYF. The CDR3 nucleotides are TGTGCCAGCAGGGCCTGGGGGGTCCAAGAGACCCAGTACTTC.

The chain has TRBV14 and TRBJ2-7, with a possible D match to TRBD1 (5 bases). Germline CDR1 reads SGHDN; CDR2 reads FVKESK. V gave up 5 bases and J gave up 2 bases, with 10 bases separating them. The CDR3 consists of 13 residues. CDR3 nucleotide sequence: TGTGCCAGCAGCTACGACAGCCCCTACGAGCAGTACTTC. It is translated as CASSYDSPYEQYF.

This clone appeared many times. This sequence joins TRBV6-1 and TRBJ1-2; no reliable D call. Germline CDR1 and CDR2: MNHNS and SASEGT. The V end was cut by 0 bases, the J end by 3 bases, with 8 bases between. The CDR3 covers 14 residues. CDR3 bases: TGTGCCAGCAGTGAAGCTTACAGCTACTATGGCTACACCTTC. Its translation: CASSEAYSYYGYTF.

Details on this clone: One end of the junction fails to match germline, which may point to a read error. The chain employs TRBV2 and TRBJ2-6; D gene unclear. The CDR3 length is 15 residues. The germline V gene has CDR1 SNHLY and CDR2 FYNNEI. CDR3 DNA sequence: TGTGCCAGCAGTCAAGCCCCTCCTGGGGCCAACGTCCTGACTTTC. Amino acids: CASSQAPPGANVLTF.